A single sample gave rise to the 11 T cell receptor beta chains below, sequenced in a study of blood T cells in healthy people across ages. It was with a sample-barcoded 5' primer and a J-beta primer mix that a second PCR of roughly 7 to 12 cycles was run. MiXCR was run by TCRdb on the 5' RACE reads, yielding one entry per CDR3 protein. The data contain nearly 800,000 distinct CDR3 sequences, more than 55% of them singletons. The sample comprised blood. These receptor sequences come from a man aged 35-49 years in good health.

The chain is built from TRBV10-3 and TRBJ2-1, with 8 bases aligning to TRBD2. Germline CDR1 is ENHRY and CDR2 is SYGVKD. The CDR3 consists of 14 residues. Trimming cost V 10 bases and J 8 bases; bases outside gene matches: 13. The CDR3: CATKVAGRDDEQFF. CDR3 sequence (DNA): TGTGCCACCAAGGTAGCGGGGAGGGATGATGAGCAGTTCTTC.

This clonotype has more than one count but fewer than ten. This chain joins TRBV29-1 and TRBJ2-7, with 7 bases that match TRBD1. Germline assignment: CDR1 SQVTM and CDR2 ANQGSEA. The CDR3 contains 14 residues. V shed 1 base and J 0 bases; nucleotides not matched to a gene: 3. In DNA, the CDR3 is TGCAGCGTTGAAGTTGGGACAGCCTCCTACGAGCAGTACTTC. Its protein product is CSVEVGTASYEQYF.

V usage is TRBV5-1 and J usage is TRBJ2-1, with 8 bases lining up with TRBD1. The J call could be wrong; TRBJ2-7 is a better fit for the DNA end. Germline values: CDR1 SGHRS, CDR2 YFSETQ. The CDR3 covers 14 residues. The CDR3 DNA reads TGCGCCAGCAGCTTGGAGGACAGGGCCCACGAGCAGTACTTC. Translating gives CASSLEDRAHEQYF.

This clonotype was counted between two and nine times. V gene TRBV12-3 or TRBV12-4 combines with J gene TRBJ2-3, with D perhaps TRBD1 (6 bases). Trimming pared 3 bases from V and 10 bases from J, leaving 17 bases between. The CDR3 length is 14 residues. The DNA of the CDR3 is TGTGCCAGCAGTTTGCCCCCAGGACAGTCCCCGCAGTATTTT. Protein product: CASSLPPGQSPQYF.

This clonotype was detected a few times. V usage is TRBV7-2 and J usage is TRBJ2-6, with D perhaps TRBD2 (6 bases). This CDR3 spans 16 amino acids. Trimming pared 5 bases from V and 4 bases from J, leaving 15 bases between. Germline CDR1 reads SGHTA; CDR2 reads FQGNSA. CDR3 coding DNA: TGTGCCAGCAGCCTACGACTAGTCTCCGGGGCCAACGTCCTGACTTTC. This encodes CASSLRLVSGANVLTF.

The rearrangement links TRBV20-1 to TRBJ2-1, with TRBD2 matching 16 bases. Germline-derived CDR1 and CDR2 are DFQATT and SNEGSKA (reference sequence). J lost 7 bases, V lost 1 base, and 13 bases had no gene match. The CDR3 has 19 amino acids. CDR3 sequence (DNA): TGCAGTGCTAGAGTTACCGGGACTAGCGGGAGGGGGTCAAAAAATGAGCAGTTCTTC. It codes for CSARVTGTSGRGSKNEQFF.

The chain employs TRBV5-1 and TRBJ2-7; possible D gene TRBD1, 5 bases. The CDR3 runs to 13 residues. CDR1 is SGHRS and CDR2 is YFSETQ in the germline V gene. Deletions cut 4 bases from V and 0 bases from J, with 8 bases between. CDR3 loop: CASSKQDSYEQYF. DNA of the CDR3: TGCGCCAGCAGCAAACAGGACTCCTACGAGCAGTACTTC.

In its sample, this clonotype was seen many times. The V call is TRBV4-3, the J call TRBJ2-7; D perhaps matches TRBD2 (6 bases). Germline loops: CDR1 LGHNA, CDR2 YSLEER. The CDR3 is made up of 14 amino acids. Deletions cut 2 bases from V and 2 bases from J, with 10 bases between. CDR3 DNA: TGCGCCAGCAGCCAATACGGAGGGACCTACGAGCAGTACTTC. Protein: CASSQYGGTYEQYF.

The gene calls are TRBV20-1 and TRBJ2-5; the match to TRBD1 covers 8 bases. The CDR3 is 13 residues long. After removal of 5 bases from V and 1 base from J, the junction contained 3 bases not matched to a gene. Germline values: CDR1 DFQATT, CDR2 SNEGSKA (reference sequence). Here the CDR3 reads CSAGQGGQETQYF. DNA of the CDR3: TGCAGTGCTGGACAGGGTGGCCAAGAGACCCAGTACTTC.

The rearrangement links TRBV7-2 to TRBJ2-1, with 10 bases matching TRBD1. Trimming at V came to 6 bases and at J to 8 bases, leaving 10 bases not matched to a gene. The CDR3 is 15 amino acids. Germline V lookup: CDR1 SGHTA, CDR2 FQGNSA. The CDR3 region is CASRRRQGAGYEQFF. The CDR3 DNA reads as TGTGCCAGCAGACGGAGACAGGGGGCGGGCTATGAGCAGTTCTTC.

For this clonotype: Germline and junction disagree at one end, which may indicate a read error. This sequence joins TRBV11-3 and TRBJ2-1; the D is unclear. In germline, CDR1 is SGHNT, CDR2 YENEEA. CDR3 size: 12 residues. DNA for the CDR3: TGTGCCAGCAGCTTCGGGTTGTATGAGCGGTTCTTC. Amino acids: CASSFGLYERFF. Complete variable domain (other parts from reference TRBV11-3 and TRBJ2-1): EAGVVQSPRYKIIEKKQPVAFWCNPISGHNTLYWYLQNLGQGPELLIRYENEEAVDDSQLPKDRFSAERLKGVDSTLKIQPAELGDSAVYLCASSFGLYERFFGPGTRLTVL.